This TCR beta chain was retrieved from a study of CD4 and CD8 cells across lung adenocarcinoma regions. Localized lung adenocarcinoma, a non-small cell lung cancer, affected the donors. From the PCR reads, TCRdb called clonotypes with MiXCR, one entry per CDR3 protein. This sample has 6,000 to 8,000 distinct CDR3 sequences, with 51% found just once. The CDR3 has 14 amino acids. The V end was cut by 4 bases, the J end by 0 bases, with 10 bases between. CDR1 is SGHVS, CDR2 FQNEAQ, per germline. This clonotype was recorded a few times. Sequenced sample: CD4+ T cells from the center of a lung tumor. The genes are TRBV7-8 and TRBJ2-7, with D hard to call. The clonotype comes from a female donor with lung adenocarcinoma. The CD4 and CD8 labels of this study may be unreliable. CDR3 nucleotides: TGTGCCAGCAGCTCGTTCGAGGTCTCCTACGAGCAGTACTTC. Translating it yields CASSSFEVSYEQYF.